The 30 T cell receptor gamma chains in this list originate from one sample, sequenced in a study of Vδ1+ human thymocytes. Findings and limits, study-wide: Highly polyclonal TRG and TRD repertoires with Gaussian CDR3 length distributions appeared in thymus.

These TCRs' antigens remain unknown. The template was reverse-transcribed extracted RNA. The CDR3 regions were amplified by multiplex PCR from V-gene primers to a constant-region primer. TCRdb re-called clones from the multiplex PCR reads via CATT. The repertoire holds about 36,000 gamma-chain clones, 20% seen once, with 1.9% in the top ten. The sample taken for sequencing was Vdelta1+ gamma-delta thymocytes from the thymus. Regarding subset: FACS-sorted CD3+ TCRalphabeta- TCRVdelta1+ TCRVdelta2- thymocytes. These receptors were collected from a girl less than two years old who had congenital heart surgery.

This clone counts as medium-sized. Other DNA sequences of this sample code for an identical CDR3. The V call is TRGV2, the J call TRGJ1 or TRGJ2. Trimming removed 1 base from V and 2 bases from J; junction bases left unmatched: 2. Germline V CDR1 and CDR2: EGSNGY, YDSYNSKV. The CDR3 has 13 residues. The CDR3 coding sequence is TGTGCCACCTGGGACGGACATTATTATAAGAAACTCTTT. It codes for CATWDGHYYKKLF.

This clone came up a few times. This rearrangement joins TRGV2 to TRGJ1 or TRGJ2. The CDR3 has 11 amino acids. Germline loops: CDR1 EGSNGY, CDR2 YDSYNSKV. With 1 base clipped from V and 15 bases from J, the junction kept 9 bases outside the gene matches. In DNA form, the CDR3 reads TGTGCCACCTGGGACGGCTCTTGGATACTCTTT. Translated: CATWDGSWILF.

Concerning this clone itself: One end of the junction does not line up with germline, which may come from a read error. The chain links TRGV9 to TRGJ1 or TRGJ2. The CDR3 covers 11 residues. Germline CDR1 is GITISATS and CDR2 is ISYDGTV (reference sequence). CDR3 amino acids: CTLSRVAKKLF. The CDR3 DNA is TGTACCTTGTCCCGCGTGGCTAAGAAACTCTTT.

This clone was seen a few times. This chain joins TRGV8 and TRGJP2. The CDR3 has 13 residues. From germline, CDR1 is VENAVY and CDR2 YDSYNSRV. With V trimmed by 5 bases and J by 4 bases, 4 bases remained unmatched. CDR3 DNA: TGTGCCACCTGGGTTGCTAGTGATTGGATCAAGACGTTT. Translated: CATWVASDWIKTF.

Concerning this clone: Distinct nucleotide sequences in the sample also encode this CDR3. The rearrangement uses TRGV2 and TRGJ1 or TRGJ2. CDR1 is EGSNGY, CDR2 YDSYNSKV, per germline. The CDR3 consists of 12 residues. The V segment lost 0 bases and the J segment 12 bases; nucleotides outside the gene matches: 8. DNA of the CDR3: TGTGCCACCTGGGACGGGCCGCGTACGAAACTCTTT. It translates to CATWDGPRTKLF.

This chain joins TRGV9 and TRGJ1 or TRGJ2. Germline values: CDR1 GITISATS, CDR2 ISYDGTV (reference sequence). This CDR3 has 17 amino acids. J was trimmed by 4 bases and V by 3 bases; bases with no gene match: 18. The CDR3 coding sequence is TGTGCCTTGTGGGAGTCCTTCTCCCTCTCGAAGTATTATAAGAAACTCTTT. This codes for CALWESFSLSKYYKKLF.

The genes are TRGV9 and TRGJ1 or TRGJ2. This CDR3 spans 13 amino acids. V gave up 0 bases and J gave up 10 bases; unmatched junction bases: 9. The germline CDR1 and CDR2 sequences are GITISATS and ISYDGTV (reference sequence). CDR3 amino acids: CALWEVLFAKKLF. CDR3 nucleotide sequence: TGTGCCTTGTGGGAGGTGCTTTTTGCGAAGAAACTCTTT.

The chain is built from TRGV9 and TRGJ1 or TRGJ2. After removal of 2 bases from V and 0 bases from J, the junction contained 7 bases not matched to a gene. This CDR3 is built from 15 residues. The germline gives CDR1 GITISATS, CDR2 ISYDGTV (reference sequence). CDR3 protein: CALWEAVENYYKKLF. CDR3 nucleotides: TGTGCCTTGTGGGAGGCCGTTGAGAATTATTATAAGAAACTCTTT.

Regarding this clone: Other DNA sequences in the sample encode the same CDR3. The chain employs TRGV2 and TRGJ1 or TRGJ2. The CDR3 is made up of 13 amino acids. After removal of 2 bases from V and 2 bases from J, the junction contained 3 bases not matched to a gene. Per the germline V gene, CDR1 is EGSNGY and CDR2 is YDSYNSKV. The CDR3 nucleotides are TGTGCCACCTGGGACGAAGATTATTATAAGAAACTCTTT. Protein product: CATWDEDYYKKLF.

This clone was observed a few times. The chain recombines TRGV5 with TRGJ1 or TRGJ2. The J segment lost 13 bases and the V segment lost 0 bases, leaving 6 bases of the junction unmatched. CDR1 is VINAFY, CDR2 YDVSNSKD, per germline. CDR3 length equals 11 residues. DNA for the CDR3: TGTGCCACCTGGGACAGGCCCGTAAAACTCTTT. It specifies CATWDRPVKLF.

This sequence joins TRGV3 and TRGJP1. Germline values: CDR1 VTNTFY, CDR2 YDVSTARD (reference sequence). With 1 base clipped from V and 0 bases from J, the junction kept 5 bases outside the gene matches. The CDR3 contains 16 residues. The CDR3 region has the DNA TGTGCCACCTGGGACAGACCCTATACCACTGGTTGGTTCAAGATATTT. It codes for CATWDRPYTTGWFKIF.

The chain is built from TRGV2 and TRGJ1 or TRGJ2. Germline values: CDR1 EGSNGY, CDR2 YDSYNSKV. The CDR3 covers 10 residues. V was pared by 1 base and J by 16 bases, with 7 bases of the junction left unmatched. This chain's CDR3 is CATWDGPRLF. Here the CDR3 DNA reads TGTGCCACCTGGGACGGACCCCGGCTCTTT.

A few counts support this clone. The chain carries TRGV4 and TRGJ1 or TRGJ2. There are 14 residues in the CDR3. The germline V gene encodes CDR1 EGSTGY and CDR2 YDSYTSSV. V lost 0 bases and J lost 6; bases outside the gene matches: 8. The CDR3 spells CATWDGQGGYKKLF. The DNA of the CDR3 is TGTGCCACCTGGGATGGGCAGGGGGGTTATAAGAAACTCTTT.

Of note for this clone: This sample includes further DNA sequences coding for the same CDR3. The gene calls are TRGV3 and TRGJP2. Unmatched junction bases numbered 6, after V lost 0 bases and J lost 5 bases. Germline V gives CDR1 VTNTFY, CDR2 YDVSTARD (reference sequence). This CDR3 is built from 15 residues. The CDR3 DNA reads TGTGCCACCTGGGACAGGCTGGGCAGTGATTGGATCAAGACGTTT. It yields the protein CATWDRLGSDWIKTF.

By sample fraction, this clone is medium-sized. Within the sample, other DNA sequences also encode this same CDR3. This chain joins TRGV2 and TRGJ1 or TRGJ2. The V gene end was trimmed by 0 bases and the J gene end by 12 bases; junction bases not matched to a gene: 5. There are 11 residues in the CDR3. Per germline, CDR1 EGSNGY and CDR2 YDSYNSKV. CDR3 sequence reads: CATWDGPRKLF. In nucleotides, the CDR3 is TGTGCCACCTGGGACGGGCCGAGGAAACTCTTT.

This clone was detected only a few times. V usage is TRGV4 and J usage is TRGJ1 or TRGJ2. Germline V lookup: CDR1 EGSTGY, CDR2 YDSYTSSV. V was clipped by 6 bases and J by 2 bases; unmatched bases: 10. The CDR3 runs to 14 residues. The chain's CDR3 is CATWTSSDYYKKLF. In DNA, the CDR3 is TGTGCCACCTGGACCAGCTCTGATTATTATAAGAAACTCTTT.

This clone is medium-sized (0.01 to 0.1%). The sample holds other DNA sequences that translate to the same CDR3. The V call is TRGV9, the J call TRGJ1 or TRGJ2. The CDR3 spans 12 residues. Germline V gene data show CDR1 as GITISATS and CDR2 as ISYDGTV (reference sequence). Trimming removed 0 bases from V and 6 bases from J; junction bases left unmatched: 2. The CDR3 sequence is CALWEVFYKKLF. As DNA, the CDR3 is TGTGCCTTGTGGGAGGTGTTTTATAAGAAACTCTTT.

This clone came up once. This chain joins TRGV3 and TRGJ1 or TRGJ2. J was trimmed by 2 bases and V by 4 bases; bases with no gene match: 23. Germline CDR1 reads VTNTFY; CDR2 reads YDVSTARD (reference sequence). CDR3 length: 19 residues. The CDR3: CATWERALPWVADYYKKLF. CDR3 bases: TGTGCCACCTGGGAACGGGCTCTACCATGGGTTGCGGATTATTATAAGAAACTCTTT.

This chain links TRGV8 with TRGJ1 or TRGJ2. The CDR3 length is 15 residues. V shed 2 bases and J 2 bases; nucleotides not matched to a gene: 9. Germline CDR1 and CDR2: VENAVY and YDSYNSRV. The DNA of the CDR3 is TGTGCCACCTGGGATATTGAGGGTCATTATTATAAGAAACTCTTT. It encodes CATWDIEGHYYKKLF.

This clone was seen a handful of times. The chain links TRGV5 to TRGJ1 or TRGJ2. The CDR3 consists of 12 residues. Germline assignment: CDR1 VINAFY and CDR2 YDVSNSKD. V was pared by 4 bases and J by 6 bases, with 6 bases of the junction left unmatched. CDR3 DNA sequence: TGTGCCACCTGGGAAGGTGGTTATAAGAAACTCTTT. Protein product: CATWEGGYKKLF.

The sample holds a few counts of this clone. The V and J genes are TRGV8 and TRGJ1 or TRGJ2. The CDR3 extends over 12 amino acids. Germline CDR1 is VENAVY and CDR2 is YDSYNSRV. Trimming at V came to 3 bases and at J to 6 bases, leaving 5 bases not matched to a gene. Here the CDR3 DNA reads TGTGCCACCTGGGATTCCCCTTATAAGAAACTCTTT. Its translation is CATWDSPYKKLF.

The rearrangement links TRGV5 to TRGJ1 or TRGJ2. CDR3 length: 12 residues. V dropped 0 bases and J dropped 10; count of bases not matched to a gene: 6. Germline V gene data show CDR1 as VINAFY and CDR2 as YDVSNSKD. CDR3 in DNA: TGTGCCACCTGGGACAGGCCAAAGAAGAAACTCTTT. Translation: CATWDRPKKKLF.

The chain links TRGV5 to TRGJ1 or TRGJ2. CDR3 length: 14 residues. Germline lookup yields CDR1 VINAFY and CDR2 YDVSNSKD. J gave up 8 bases and V 0 bases, and 10 bases lay outside the gene matches. The CDR3: CATWDRPRADKKLF. In DNA form, the CDR3 reads TGTGCCACCTGGGACAGGCCCCGGGCCGATAAGAAACTCTTT.

On this clone: Other DNA sequences in this sample translate to the same CDR3. This sequence joins TRGV9 and TRGJ1 or TRGJ2. The V and J ends lost 5 bases and 0 bases, in that order; junction bases with no gene match: 4. CDR1 is GITISATS and CDR2 is ISYDGTV in the germline V gene (reference sequence). The CDR3 spans 13 residues. In nucleotides, the CDR3 is TGTGCCTTGTGGGGCCTGAATTATTATAAGAAACTCTTT. As protein: CALWGLNYYKKLF.

The J gene is TRGJ1 or TRGJ2, the V gene TRGV9. V was pared by 3 bases and J by 8 bases, with 7 bases of the junction left unmatched. The CDR3 runs to 12 residues. Germline CDR1 reads GITISATS; CDR2 reads ISYDGTV (reference sequence). In DNA, the CDR3 is TGTGCCTTGTGGGAGTTACCTGATAAGAAACTCTTT. Its translation is CALWELPDKKLF.

The chain couples TRGV4 to TRGJ1 or TRGJ2. This CDR3 comprises 15 residues. Germline V gene sequence: CDR1 EGSTGY, CDR2 YDSYTSSV. V was pared by 0 bases and J by 3 bases, with 8 bases of the junction left unmatched. CDR3 in DNA: TGTGCCACCTGGGATGGGGCCCTCTCTTATTATAAGAAACTCTTT. This translates into CATWDGALSYYKKLF.

The chain couples TRGV3 to TRGJ1 or TRGJ2. This CDR3 comprises 13 residues. The ends lost 6 bases at V and 10 bases at J; junction bases unmatched: 15. CDR1 and CDR2 (germline): VTNTFY, YDVSTARD (reference sequence). The CDR3 spells CATWTRSGTKKLF. CDR3 nucleotides: TGTGCCACCTGGACTCGATCCGGCACAAAGAAACTCTTT.

This clone was picked up a small number of times. The sample has other DNA sequences that encode this CDR3 too. V is TRGV3 and J is TRGJ1 or TRGJ2. CDR3 length: 11 residues. V was pared by 3 bases and J by 8 bases, with 4 bases of the junction left unmatched. Germline CDR1 is VTNTFY and CDR2 is YDVSTARD (reference sequence). The CDR3 spells CATWDRNKKLF. CDR3 coding DNA: TGTGCCACCTGGGACCGAAATAAGAAACTCTTT.

With respect to this clone: Being one base from a much bigger clone, this may be a read error. This rearrangement joins TRGV8 to TRGJ1 or TRGJ2. This CDR3 has 12 residues. The germline gives CDR1 VENAVY, CDR2 YDSYNSRV. The trim removed 4 bases at V and 4 bases at J, leaving 4 bases unmatched. The CDR3 coding sequence is TGTGCCACCTGGGAAATCTATTATAAGAAACTCTTT. Translation gives CATWEIYYKKLF.

This clone came up a few times. Being one base from a much bigger clone, this may be a read error. The rearrangement joins TRGV8 to TRGJ1 or TRGJ2. The CDR3 length is 13 residues. Per germline, CDR1 VENAVY and CDR2 YDSYNSRV. With 4 bases clipped from V and 3 bases from J, the junction kept 6 bases outside the gene matches. CDR3 nucleotides: TGTGCCACCTGGGACCTGATTTATTATAAGAAACTCTTT. Translating gives CATWDLIYYKKLF.